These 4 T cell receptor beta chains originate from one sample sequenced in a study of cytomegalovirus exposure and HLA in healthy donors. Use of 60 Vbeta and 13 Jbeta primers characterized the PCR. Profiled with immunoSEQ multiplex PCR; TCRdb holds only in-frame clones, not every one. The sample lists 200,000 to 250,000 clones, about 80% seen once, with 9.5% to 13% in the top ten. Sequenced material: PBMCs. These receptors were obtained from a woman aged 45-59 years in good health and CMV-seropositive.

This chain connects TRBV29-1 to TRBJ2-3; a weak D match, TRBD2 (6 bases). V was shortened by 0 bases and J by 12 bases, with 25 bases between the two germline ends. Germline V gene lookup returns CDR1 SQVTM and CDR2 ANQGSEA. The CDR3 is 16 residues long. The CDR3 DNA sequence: TGCAGCGTTGAAGACCGAGGAGGGTCGGTGGGACTTTTCCAGTATTTT. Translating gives CSVEDRGGSVGLFQYF.

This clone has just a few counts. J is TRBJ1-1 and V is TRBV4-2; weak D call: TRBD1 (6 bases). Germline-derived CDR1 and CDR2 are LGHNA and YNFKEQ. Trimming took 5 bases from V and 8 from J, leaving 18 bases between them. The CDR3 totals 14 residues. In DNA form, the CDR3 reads TGTGCCAGCAGCGAAGCTCTGATGCAGGGGGAAGCTTTCTTT. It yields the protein CASSEALMQGEAFF.

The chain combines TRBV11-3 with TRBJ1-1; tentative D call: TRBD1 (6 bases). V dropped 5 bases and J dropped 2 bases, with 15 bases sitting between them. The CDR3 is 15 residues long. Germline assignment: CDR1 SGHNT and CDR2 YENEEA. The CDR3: CASSHTQGGNTEAFF. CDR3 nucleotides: TGTGCCAGCAGCCACACACAAGGGGGAAACACTGAAGCTTTCTTT.

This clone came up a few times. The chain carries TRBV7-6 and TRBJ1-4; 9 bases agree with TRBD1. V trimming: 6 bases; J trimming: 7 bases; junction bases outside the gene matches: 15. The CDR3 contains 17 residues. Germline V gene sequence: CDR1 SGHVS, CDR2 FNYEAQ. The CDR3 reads CASSRNPQGASSEKLFF. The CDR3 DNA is TGTGCCAGCAGTCGGAACCCACAGGGGGCGAGTTCTGAAAAACTGTTTTTT.